This entry lists 20 T cell receptor beta chains sequenced from one sample in a study of blood T cell repertoires in COVID-19. Clones were sequenced by immunoSEQ multiplex PCR, and TCRdb holds only the in-frame ones, with some missing. The sample records about 190,000 clones, around 86% being singletons. The sequencing sample was made of peripheral blood. The source is a woman in her 40s with acute or convalescent COVID-19.

The chain combines TRBV28 with TRBJ2-5; perhaps TRBD2 as D (5 bases). V lost 3 bases, J lost 5 bases, and 16 bases lay in between. CDR1 is MDHEN and CDR2 is SYDVKM in the germline V gene. There are 15 residues in the CDR3. The CDR3 bases are TGTGCCAGCAGTTTGGCGGGCGATCCGGGGGAGACCCAGTACTTC. Protein: CASSLAGDPGETQYF.

The chain has TRBV15 and TRBJ2-1; D possibly corresponds to TRBD1 (6 bases). The ends were cut back, 0 bases at V and 8 bases at J, with 8 bases in the middle. The length of the CDR3 is 13 residues. Looked up from germline, CDR1 is LNHNV and CDR2 is YYDKDF (reference sequence). The CDR3 DNA reads TGTGCCACCAGCAGAGATCAGGGGTATGAGCAGTTCTTC. It translates to CATSRDQGYEQFF.

This clone occurred a few times. The rearrangement links TRBV7-2 to TRBJ1-6, with 8 bases that match TRBD1. The CDR3 totals 15 residues. V shed 2 bases and J 7 bases; nucleotides not matched to a gene: 4. Germline V gives CDR1 SGHTA, CDR2 FQGNSA. CDR3 in DNA: TGTGCCAGCAGCTTAACAGGGGGAGGGAATTCACCCCTCCACTTT. This codes for CASSLTGGGNSPLHF.

The chain recombines TRBV19 with TRBJ2-7, with TRBD2 identical over 10 bases. Germline V CDR1 and CDR2: LNHDA, SQIVND (reference sequence). V shed 2 bases and J 5 bases; nucleotides not matched to a gene: 3. The CDR3 loop spans 14 amino acids. The CDR3 bases are TGTGCCAGTAGTATACTAGCGGGAGCCGACGAGCAGTACTTC. Translated, it gives CASSILAGADEQYF.

This clone was detected a few times. The chain uses TRBV18 and TRBJ1-5; TRBD1 is a possible D gene (5 bases). The V end lost 2 bases, the J end lost 2 bases, and 10 bases lay between the germline ends. Germline CDR1 is KGHSH and CDR2 is LQKENI. The CDR3 has 15 amino acids. In DNA, the CDR3 is TGTGCCAGCTCACCAGCCGGGGGTGGCAATCAGCCCCAGCATTTT. This codes for CASSPAGGGNQPQHF.

The rearrangement uses TRBV3-1 (or the pseudogene TRBV3-2) and TRBJ1-1, with 11 bases matching TRBD1. This CDR3 is 15 amino acids long. The V and J ends lost 4 bases and 10 bases, in that order; junction bases with no gene match: 11. The germline V gene has CDR1 LGHDT and CDR2 YNNKEL (reference sequence). CDR3 in DNA: TGTGCCAGCAGCCCGGGACAGGGGGTACGGATGGTAGCTTTCTTT. It yields the protein CASSPGQGVRMVAFF.

The chain recombines TRBV28 with TRBJ1-5; possible D gene TRBD1, 5 bases. Trimming shortened V by 7 bases and J by 16 bases, and 29 bases separated the two germline ends. The CDR3 contains 15 residues. Germline V CDR1 and CDR2: MDHEN, SYDVKM. This CDR3 is CASTIGEEVASGGHF. DNA of the CDR3: TGTGCCAGCACCATAGGGGAAGAAGTGGCCTCCGGGGGTCATTTT. The full variable domain, rest sourced from reference TRBV28 and TRBJ1-5, is DVKVTQSSRYLVKRTGEKVFLECVQDMDHENMFWYRQDPGLGLRLIYFSYDVKMKEKGDIPEGYSVSREKKERFSLILESASTNQTSMYLCASTIGEEVASGGHFGDGTRLSIL.

The chain joins TRBV27 to TRBJ1-4; D is undetermined. The CDR3 is 15 residues long. The V gene's germline CDR1 is MNHEY and CDR2 SMNVEV (reference sequence). Trimming cost V 8 bases and J 3 bases, with 16 bases left between them. The DNA of the CDR3 is TGTGCCAGCGGAGAGGCCGGGAGGTCTAATGAAAAACTGTTTTTT. Its translation is CASGEAGRSNEKLFF.

The chain links TRBV18 to TRBJ1-5, with no clear D. V dropped 1 base and J dropped 5 bases, with 18 bases sitting between them. This CDR3 is 17 amino acids long. In germline, CDR1 is KGHSH, CDR2 LQKENI. The CDR3 is CASSPRPFKDGDQPQHF. CDR3 in DNA: TGTGCCAGCTCACCACGTCCTTTCAAGGACGGGGATCAGCCCCAGCATTTT.

This chain joins TRBV5-4 and TRBJ2-7; tentative D call: TRBD1 (5 bases). The CDR3 is made up of 13 amino acids. V was cut by 2 bases and J by 0 bases, with 6 bases left in between. Germline V gene lookup returns CDR1 SGHNT and CDR2 YYREEE (reference sequence). The CDR3, as DNA: TGTGCCAGCAGCTTCAGGGACTCCTACGAGCAGTACTTC. Its protein is CASSFRDSYEQYF.

The genes are TRBV6-5 and TRBJ2-5; the D gene is possibly TRBD1 (6 bases). From germline, CDR1 is MNHEY and CDR2 SVGAGI. This CDR3 has 15 residues. V gave up 0 bases and J gave up 4 bases, with 12 bases separating them. The CDR3 protein is CASSYSRTVLETQYF. The DNA for the CDR3 is TGTGCCAGCAGTTACTCGAGGACAGTTTTAGAGACCCAGTACTTC.

The sample holds a few counts of this clone. The genes are TRBV2 and TRBJ2-7; TRBD1 might be the D (6 bases). Germline CDR1 SNHLY, CDR2 FYNNEI. CDR3 length: 15 residues. Trimming took 10 bases from V and 0 from J, leaving 19 bases between them. This chain's CDR3 is CAITNTRGGSYEQYF. The DNA for the CDR3 is TGTGCCATCACCAACACCAGGGGTGGCTCCTACGAGCAGTACTTC.

The genes are TRBV29-1 and TRBJ2-1; 9 bases agree with TRBD1. Looked up from germline, CDR1 is SQVTM and CDR2 is ANQGSEA. V dropped 6 bases and J dropped 10; count of bases not matched to a gene: 10. The CDR3 totals 13 residues. The CDR3 sequence is CSVRTGVSWEQFF. CDR3 in DNA: TGCAGCGTCCGGACAGGGGTTTCGTGGGAGCAGTTCTTC.

The V call is TRBV19, the J call TRBJ2-7; TRBD2 might be the D (5 bases). V dropped 5 bases and J dropped 2 bases, with 16 bases sitting between them. This CDR3 region has 15 residues. The V gene's germline CDR1 is LNHDA and CDR2 SQIVND (reference sequence). The CDR3 bases are TGTGCCAGTAGTCTTCTGGGGAGTTTAGCCTACGAGCAGTACTTC. Residues: CASSLLGSLAYEQYF.

CDR3 sequence (DNA): TGTGCCACCAGGAGTATGTCTAATTCACCCCTCCACTTT. Protein: CATRSMSNSPLHF. The chain joins TRBV15 to TRBJ1-6; D is undetermined. Germline V gene sequence: CDR1 LNHNV, CDR2 YYDKDF (reference sequence). V was trimmed by 6 bases and J by 6 bases, leaving 9 bases between them. There are 13 residues in the CDR3.

The genes are TRBV6-2 or TRBV6-3 and TRBJ2-7; weak D call: TRBD1 (6 bases). Deletions cut 0 bases from V and 1 base from J, with 13 bases between. The length of the CDR3 is 16 residues. Germline V lookup: CDR1 MNHEY, CDR2 SVGEGT. CDR3 amino acids: CASSYSFSDSSYEQYF. The CDR3 nucleotides are TGTGCCAGCAGTTACTCATTTTCGGACAGTTCCTACGAGCAGTACTTC.

This clone was counted between two and nine times. V gene TRBV2 combines with J gene TRBJ1-1; maybe TRBD1 (6 bases). Germline assignment: CDR1 SNHLY and CDR2 FYNNEI. The length of the CDR3 is 13 residues. The V end was cut by 5 bases, the J end by 4 bases, with 11 bases between. CDR3 sequence (DNA): TGTGCCAGCAGTACAGTGGGGGCCACTGAAGCTTTCTTT. It specifies CASSTVGATEAFF.

As regards this clone: A read error may account for a junction end that differs from germline. The V call is TRBV7-7, the J call TRBJ2-1, with a tentative D call TRBD1 (6 bases). Germline CDR1 and CDR2: SSHAT and FNYEAQ (reference sequence). This CDR3 region has 15 residues. The CDR3 reads CASSLTVGGYNEQFF. Here the CDR3 DNA reads TGTGCTAGCAGCTTAACTGTAGGGGGATACAATGAGCAGTTCTTC.

The chain employs TRBV11-3 and TRBJ2-1, with D maybe TRBD1 (6 bases). V was shortened by 1 base and J by 9 bases, with 10 bases between the two germline ends. The CDR3 is made up of 13 amino acids. Germline V gene sequence: CDR1 SGHNT, CDR2 YENEEA. Here the CDR3 DNA reads TGTGCCAGCAGCTTAGTCAGGGGCTCTGAGCAGTTCTTC. Its protein is CASSLVRGSEQFF.

The rearrangement joins TRBV29-1 to TRBJ2-5; 9 bases are a match to TRBD1. J was trimmed by 5 bases and V by 6 bases; bases with no gene match: 10. Per germline, CDR1 SQVTM and CDR2 ANQGSEA. The CDR3 runs to 14 residues. CDR3 sequence reads: CSVRITGGMETQYF. For the CDR3, the DNA is TGCAGCGTCAGAATTACAGGGGGCATGGAGACCCAGTACTTC. The variable domain in full, with the rest retrieved from reference TRBV29-1 and TRBJ2-5, is SAVISQKPSRDICQRGTSLTIQCQVDSQVTMMFWYRQQPGQSLTLIATANQGSEATYESGFVIDKFPISRPNLTFSTLTVSNMSPEDSSIYLCSVRITGGMETQYFGPGTRLLVL.